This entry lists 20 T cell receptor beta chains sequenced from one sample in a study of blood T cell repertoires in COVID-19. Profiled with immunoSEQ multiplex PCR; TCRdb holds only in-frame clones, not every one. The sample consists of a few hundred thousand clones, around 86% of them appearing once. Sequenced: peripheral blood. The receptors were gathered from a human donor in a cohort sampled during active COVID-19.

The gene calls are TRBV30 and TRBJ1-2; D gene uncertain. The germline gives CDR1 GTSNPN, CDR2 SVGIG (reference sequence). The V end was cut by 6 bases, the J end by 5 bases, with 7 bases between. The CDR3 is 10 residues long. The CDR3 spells CACQIYGYTF. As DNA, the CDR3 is TGTGCCTGTCAGATTTATGGCTACACCTTC. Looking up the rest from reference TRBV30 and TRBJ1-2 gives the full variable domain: SQTIHQWPATLVQPVGSPLSLECTVEGTSNPNLYWYRQAAGRGLQLLFYSVGIGQISSEVPQNLSASRPQDRQFILSSKKLLLSDSGFYLCACQIYGYTFGSGTRLTVV.

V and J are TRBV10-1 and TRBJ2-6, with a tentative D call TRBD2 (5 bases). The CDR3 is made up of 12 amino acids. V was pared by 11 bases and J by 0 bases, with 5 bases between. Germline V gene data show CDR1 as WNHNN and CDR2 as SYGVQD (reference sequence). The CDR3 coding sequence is TGCGCCGGACTCTCTGGGGCCAACGTCCTGACTTTC. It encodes CAGLSGANVLTF.

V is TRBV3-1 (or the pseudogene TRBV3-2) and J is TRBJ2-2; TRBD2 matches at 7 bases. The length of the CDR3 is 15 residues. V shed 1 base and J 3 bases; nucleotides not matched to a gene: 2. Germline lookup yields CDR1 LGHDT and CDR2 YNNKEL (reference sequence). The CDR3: CASSQVLADTGELFF. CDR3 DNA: TGTGCCAGCAGCCAAGTCCTAGCGGACACCGGGGAGCTGTTTTTT.

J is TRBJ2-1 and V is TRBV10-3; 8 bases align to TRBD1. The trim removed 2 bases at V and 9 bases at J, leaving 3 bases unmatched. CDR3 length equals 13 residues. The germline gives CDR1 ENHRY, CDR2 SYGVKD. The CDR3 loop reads CAISEPTGGEQFF. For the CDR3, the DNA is TGTGCCATCAGTGAGCCTACAGGGGGTGAGCAGTTCTTC.

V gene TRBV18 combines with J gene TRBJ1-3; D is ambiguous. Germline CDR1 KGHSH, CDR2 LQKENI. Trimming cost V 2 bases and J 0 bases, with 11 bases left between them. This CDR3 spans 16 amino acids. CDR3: CASSPNSPVSGNTIYF. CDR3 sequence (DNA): TGTGCCAGCTCACCAAACAGCCCAGTCTCTGGAAACACCATATATTTT.

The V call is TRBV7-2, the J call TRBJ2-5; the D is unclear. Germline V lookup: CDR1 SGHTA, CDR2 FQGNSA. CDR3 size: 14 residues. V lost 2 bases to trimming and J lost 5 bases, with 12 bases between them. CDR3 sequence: CASSLFLPRETQYF. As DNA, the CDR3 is TGTGCCAGCAGCTTATTTCTACCTCGGGAGACCCAGTACTTC.

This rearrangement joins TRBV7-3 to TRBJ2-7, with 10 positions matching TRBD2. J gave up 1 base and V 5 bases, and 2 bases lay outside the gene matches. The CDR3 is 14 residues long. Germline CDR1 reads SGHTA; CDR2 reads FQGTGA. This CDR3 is CASSATSGSYEQYF. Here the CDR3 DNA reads TGTGCCAGCAGCGCGACTAGCGGGTCCTACGAGCAGTACTTC.

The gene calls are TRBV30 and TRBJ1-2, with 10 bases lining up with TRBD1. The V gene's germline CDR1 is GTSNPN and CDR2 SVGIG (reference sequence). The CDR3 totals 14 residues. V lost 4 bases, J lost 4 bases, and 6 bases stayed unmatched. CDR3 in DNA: TGTGCCTGGAACCGGGACAGGGGCCCCTATGGCTACACCTTC. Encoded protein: CAWNRDRGPYGYTF.

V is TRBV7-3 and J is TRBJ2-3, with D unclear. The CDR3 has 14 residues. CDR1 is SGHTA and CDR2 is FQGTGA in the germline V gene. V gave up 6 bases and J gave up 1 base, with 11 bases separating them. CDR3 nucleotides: TGTGCCAGCAGTCCCGCTCGGGGCACAGATACGCAGTATTTT. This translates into CASSPARGTDTQYF.

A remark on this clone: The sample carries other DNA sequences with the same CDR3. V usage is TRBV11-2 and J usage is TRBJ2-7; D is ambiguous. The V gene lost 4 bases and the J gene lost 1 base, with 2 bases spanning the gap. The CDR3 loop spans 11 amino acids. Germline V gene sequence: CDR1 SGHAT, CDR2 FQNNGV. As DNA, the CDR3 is TGTGCCAGCAGCTCGTCCTACGAGCAGTACTTC. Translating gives CASSSSYEQYF.

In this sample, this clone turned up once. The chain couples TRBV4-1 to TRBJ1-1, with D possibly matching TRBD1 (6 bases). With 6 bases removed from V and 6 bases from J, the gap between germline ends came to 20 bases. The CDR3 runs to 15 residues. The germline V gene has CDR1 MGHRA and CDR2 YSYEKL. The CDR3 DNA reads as TGCGCCAGCAGACCCTCTTTAAGGACAGCTCCTGAAGCTTTCTTT. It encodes CASRPSLRTAPEAFF.

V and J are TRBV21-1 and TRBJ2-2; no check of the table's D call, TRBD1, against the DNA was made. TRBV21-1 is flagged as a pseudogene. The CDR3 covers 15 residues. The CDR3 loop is CASSDRDRVPGELFF. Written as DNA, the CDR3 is TGTGCCAGCAGCGACCGGGACAGGGTTCCCGGGGAGCTGTTTTTT.

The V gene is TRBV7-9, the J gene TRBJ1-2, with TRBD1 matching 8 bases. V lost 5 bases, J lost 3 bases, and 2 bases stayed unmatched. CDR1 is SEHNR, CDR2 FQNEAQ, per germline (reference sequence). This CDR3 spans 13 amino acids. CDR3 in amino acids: CASSATGDYGYTF. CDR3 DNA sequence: TGTGCCAGCAGCGCGACAGGGGACTATGGCTACACCTTC.

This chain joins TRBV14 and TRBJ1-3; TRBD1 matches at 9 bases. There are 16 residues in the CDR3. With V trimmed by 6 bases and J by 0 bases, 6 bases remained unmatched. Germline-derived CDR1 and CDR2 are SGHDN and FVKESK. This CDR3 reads CASSRDRASSGNTIYF. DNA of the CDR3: TGTGCCAGCAGTCGGGACAGGGCTTCCTCTGGAAACACCATATATTTT.

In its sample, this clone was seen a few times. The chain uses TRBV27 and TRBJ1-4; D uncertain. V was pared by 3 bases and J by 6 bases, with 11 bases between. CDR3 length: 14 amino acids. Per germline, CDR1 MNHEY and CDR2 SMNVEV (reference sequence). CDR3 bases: TGTGCCAGCAGTTTGGGCAGGAGGGATGAAAAACTGTTTTTT. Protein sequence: CASSLGRRDEKLFF.

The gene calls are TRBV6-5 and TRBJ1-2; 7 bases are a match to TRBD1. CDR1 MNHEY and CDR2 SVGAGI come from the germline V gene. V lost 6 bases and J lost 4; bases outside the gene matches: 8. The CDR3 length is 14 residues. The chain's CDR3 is CASRFAGGGYGYTF. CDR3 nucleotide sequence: TGTGCCAGCAGGTTCGCAGGGGGTGGCTATGGCTACACCTTC.

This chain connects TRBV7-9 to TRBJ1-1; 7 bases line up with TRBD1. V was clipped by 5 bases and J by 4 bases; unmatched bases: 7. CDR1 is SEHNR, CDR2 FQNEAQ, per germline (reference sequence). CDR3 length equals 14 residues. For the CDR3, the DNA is TGTGCCAGCAGCACTCAGACAGGGTTCACTGAAGCTTTCTTT. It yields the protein CASSTQTGFTEAFF.

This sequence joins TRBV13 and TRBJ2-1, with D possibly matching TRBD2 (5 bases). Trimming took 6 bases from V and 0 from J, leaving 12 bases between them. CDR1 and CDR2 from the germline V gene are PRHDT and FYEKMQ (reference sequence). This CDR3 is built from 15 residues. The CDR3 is CASRPLEGSYNEQFF. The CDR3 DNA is TGTGCCAGCAGACCCCTCGAGGGCTCCTACAATGAGCAGTTCTTC.

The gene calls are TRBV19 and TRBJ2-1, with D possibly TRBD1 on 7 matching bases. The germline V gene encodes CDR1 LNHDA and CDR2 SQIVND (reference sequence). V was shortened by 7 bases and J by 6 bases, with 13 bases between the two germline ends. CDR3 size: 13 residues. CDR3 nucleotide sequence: TGTGCCAGTACTCGTCAGGGGGGCAATGAGCAGTTCTTC. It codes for CASTRQGGNEQFF.

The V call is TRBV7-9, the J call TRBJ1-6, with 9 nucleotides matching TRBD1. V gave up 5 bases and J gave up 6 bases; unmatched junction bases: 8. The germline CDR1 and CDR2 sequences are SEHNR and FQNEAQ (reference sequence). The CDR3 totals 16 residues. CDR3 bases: TGTGCCAGCAGCACTTCGACAGGGGGTTTTAATTCACCCCTCCACTTT. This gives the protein CASSTSTGGFNSPLHF.